This paragraph covers one TCR beta chain sequence. The antigen is undetermined. The sample is drawn from a study of graft-versus-host responses after intestinal transplantation. CDR3 length: 15 residues. The V end was cut by 4 bases, the J end by 5 bases, with 16 bases between. CDR1 is SGHTA, CDR2 FQGNSA, per germline. Sequenced by immunoSEQ multiplex PCR; TCRdb stores in-frame clones only, minus some. The sample lists tens of thousands of clones, approximately 87% seen once, with around 0.37% in the top ten. The chain employs TRBV7-2 and TRBJ2-3; D may be TRBD1 (5 bases). This specimen consisted of unstimulated CD4+ T cells sorted from spleen or lymph node cells, obtained before transplant. This sequence originates from a human donor who was the organ donor for an intestinal transplant. CDR3 protein: CASSYIRQLGDTQYF. Written as DNA, the CDR3 is TGTGCCAGCAGCTACATAAGACAGCTGGGAGATACGCAGTATTTT. Variable domain in full (rest from reference TRBV7-2 and TRBJ2-3): GAGVSQSPSNKVTEKGKDVELRCDPISGHTALYWYRQSLGQGLEFLIYFQGNSAPDKSGLPSDRFSAERTGGSVSTLTIQRTQQEDSAVYLCASSYIRQLGDTQYFGPGTRLTVL.